Listed below are T cell receptor beta chains from one sample, sequenced in a study of spatial heterogeneity in lung cancer. TCRdb ran MiXCR on the 5' RACE reads and lists one entry per CDR3 protein. The sample carries 2,000 to 3,000 distinct CDR3 sequences, approximately 15% recorded once. Source: lung tumor tissue, taken at surgery. These receptors were taken from a male donor with early-stage non-small cell lung cancer. CDR3s include the opening cysteine and the closing phenylalanine or tryptophan. Each record gives: clone size, V gene, J gene, D gene, CDR3 DNA, CDR3 protein. D genes are given only for firm matches. The size field is filled for only some rows; it gives once, few, many or a size class.

medium-sized	TRBV7-8	TRBJ2-1	-	TGTGCCAGCAGCTTAGGGCTACAGGGTCAGTCCTACAATGAGCAGTTCTTC	CASSLGLQGQSYNEQFF
medium-sized	TRBV7-8	TRBJ1-4	-	TGTGCCAGCAGCTTAGGGGGTGAAAAACTGTTTTTT	CASSLGGEKLFF
-	TRBV11-2	TRBJ2-1	-	TGTGCCAGCAGCCTAGTTAGTGAGCAGTTCTTC	CASSLVSEQFF
few	TRBV12-3/TRBV12-4	TRBJ2-7	TRBD1	TGTGCCAGCAGTTTAGGGCTAGGGACAGGGTACAATGAAGGCTACTACGAGCAGTACTTC	CASSLGLGTGYNEGYYEQYF
large	TRBV18	TRBJ1-4	-	TGTGCCAGCTCACCAGAAGCGATAACCACCGAAAAACTGTTTTTT	CASSPEAITTEKLFF
medium-sized	TRBV7-2	TRBJ1-3	-	TGTGCCAGCAGCTTTCCAGCCTCTGGAAACACCATATATTTT	CASSFPASGNTIYF
few	TRBV5-4	TRBJ2-7	-	TGTGCCAGCAGCACAGGATCGGCCCTCGAGCAGTACTTC	CASSTGSALEQYF
medium-sized	TRBV7-2	TRBJ2-2	-	TGTGCCAGCAGCCTCAGCAGGGCGAAAATAGGGGAGCTGTTTTTT	CASSLSRAKIGELFF
many	TRBV27	TRBJ1-1	-	TGTGCCAGCAGAAGAAGCGGGGGCTCTGAAGCTTTCTTT	CASRRSGGSEAFF
many	TRBV11-3	TRBJ1-6	-	TGTGCCAGCAGCTCTGGACAGCTTAATTCACCCCTCCACTTT	CASSSGQLNSPLHF
-	TRBV5-1	TRBJ2-7	TRBD1	TGCGCCAGCAGCGGGGACAGGGGGTATAACGAGCAGTACTTC	CASSGDRGYNEQYF
-	TRBV12-3/TRBV12-4	TRBJ2-2	-	TGTGCCAGCAGTTTGTCTGGGGCGAACACCGGGGAGCTGTTTTTT	CASSLSGANTGELFF
medium-sized	TRBV28	TRBJ1-2	-	TGTGCCAGCAGTTCCCCGACGATCTATGGCTACACCTTC	CASSSPTIYGYTF
many	TRBV28	TRBJ1-1	-	TGTGCCAGCACCCTGGGACGCCCAGGCGCTGAAGCTTTCTTT	CASTLGRPGAEAFF
medium-sized	TRBV19	TRBJ1-5	-	TGTGCCAGTAGTGGGGGCCGGCCCCAGCATTTT	CASSGGRPQHF
medium-sized	TRBV5-4	TRBJ1-6	TRBD1	TGTGCCAGCAGCGTGACCCAGGGGGCTGGTAATCCACCCCTCCACTTT	CASSVTQGAGNPPLHF
once	TRBV20-1	TRBJ2-5	-	TGCAGTGCTAGTGGTCGGAGGGATGTTGAGACCCAGTACTTC	CSASGRRDVETQYF
-	TRBV30	TRBJ1-4	-	TGTGCCTGGAAGGGTGAAGCTAATGAAAAACTGTTTTTT	CAWKGEANEKLFF
-	TRBV6-1	TRBJ2-3	-	TGTGCCAGCAGTCCAACGGGGTCCCCCGGAGATACGCAGTATTTT	CASSPTGSPGDTQYF
-	TRBV18	TRBJ2-7	-	TGTGCCAGCTCACCAACAGCAACGGGCGGGGAGCAGTACTTC	CASSPTATGGEQYF
-	TRBV5-1	TRBJ2-3	TRBD1	TGCGCCAGCAGCTTAGGACAGGTTGTCACAGATACGCAGTATTTT	CASSLGQVVTDTQYF
medium-sized	TRBV5-4	TRBJ2-1	TRBD1	TGTGCCAGCAGGTTAGACCCGGGACAGGGGCTGGTTGAGCAGTTCTTC	CASRLDPGQGLVEQFF
medium-sized	TRBV18	TRBJ2-5	-	TGTGCCAGCTCACCGCCAAACGGCAGGGCGGGGACCCAGTACTTC	CASSPPNGRAGTQYF
large	TRBV3-1	TRBJ2-7	-	TGTGCCAGCAGCCAAGAGGGGGACGAGCAGTACTTC	CASSQEGDEQYF
-	TRBV9	TRBJ2-5	-	TGTGCCAGCAGCGTCGGTACTAGCAGCCAAGAGACCCAGTACTTC	CASSVGTSSQETQYF
-	TRBV5-4	TRBJ1-1	-	TGTGCCAGCAGCTTGGGTATCTTGGACACTGAAGCTTTCTTT	CASSLGILDTEAFF
-	TRBV7-8	TRBJ2-6	TRBD1	TGTGCCAGCAGCATCACAGCACAGGGGGCATCTGGGGCCAACGTCCTGACTTTC	CASSITAQGASGANVLTF
large	TRBV6-5	TRBJ1-2	-	TGTGCCAGCAGTTCTACCCTACCGGGCGGCTTATATGGCTACACCTTC	CASSSTLPGGLYGYTF
-	TRBV7-6	TRBJ2-7	TRBD1	TGTGCCAGCAGCTTAAGTGGCAGGGGGCCCTACGAGCAGTACTTC	CASSLSGRGPYEQYF
-	TRBV5-1	TRBJ1-4	-	TGCGCCAGCAGCTTGTTTTCTCGGCGGGAAAAACTGTTTTTT	CASSLFSRREKLFF
many	TRBV29-1	TRBJ2-5	-	TGCAGCGTTGAAAGGTGGAGAGCAGGAGAGACCCAGTACTTC	CSVERWRAGETQYF
medium-sized	TRBV9	TRBJ2-7	TRBD1	TGTGCCGCTCCAGGACAGGGGACCTACGAGCAGTACTTC	CAAPGQGTYEQYF
-	TRBV2	TRBJ1-4	TRBD1	TGTGCCAGCCGAGGGACAGGGGGTGAAAAACTGTTTTTT	CASRGTGGEKLFF
-	TRBV12-5	TRBJ1-5	TRBD1	TGTGCTAGTGGCTGGGACAGGGGGCTGACTCAGCCCCAGCATTTT	CASGWDRGLTQPQHF
medium-sized	TRBV30	TRBJ2-5	-	TGTGCCTGGAGTGCTTTTCAGTACTTC	CAWSAFQYF
few	TRBV5-4	TRBJ1-3	-	TGTGCCAGCAGCTTCCAGAGCCTCTCTGGAAACACCATATATTTT	CASSFQSLSGNTIYF
many	TRBV12-3/TRBV12-4	TRBJ2-7	TRBD2	TGTGCCAGCAGCCGGGGAGGGTCCTACGAGCAGTACTTC	CASSRGGSYEQYF
medium-sized	TRBV29-1	TRBJ2-3	-	TGCAGCGTTGATCAGGGGGGAAATACGCAGTATTTT	CSVDQGGNTQYF
medium-sized	TRBV14	TRBJ2-3	-	TGTGCCAGCAGCCAAAATCTCGACAGACGCACAGATACGCAGTATTTT	CASSQNLDRRTDTQYF
medium-sized	TRBV6-6	TRBJ1-2	TRBD1	TGTGCCAGCAGCCATGGGACAGGGAACTATGGCTACACCTTC	CASSHGTGNYGYTF
medium-sized	TRBV9	TRBJ1-1	TRBD1	TGTGCCAGCAGCGCCCAGGGGGCGGGTGAAGCTTTCTTT	CASSAQGAGEAFF
medium-sized	TRBV29-1	TRBJ2-1	TRBD1	TGCAGCGTGATCGACAGGGGCACCTACAATGAGCAGTTCTTC	CSVIDRGTYNEQFF
many	TRBV23-1	TRBJ1-5	-	TGCGCCAGCAGTCAAGAGGGACGGAGGGGCAATCAGCCCCAGCATTTT	CASSQEGRRGNQPQHF
medium-sized	TRBV20-1	TRBJ2-1	TRBD2	TGCAGTGCTAGAGATTGGGATAGCGGGGGGACGTACGATGAGCAGTTCTTC	CSARDWDSGGTYDEQFF
-	TRBV6-5	TRBJ2-7	-	TGTGCCAGCAGCTCTCTTTTCGGGGGGCGCGAGCAGTACTTC	CASSSLFGGREQYF
few	TRBV20-1	TRBJ2-3	TRBD2	TGCAGTGCTCCCCGGACTAGCGGGGTCACAGATACGCAGTATTTT	CSAPRTSGVTDTQYF
medium-sized	TRBV4-1	TRBJ2-7	-	TGCGCCAGCAGCCAAGAAAGCCGGGGGATATACGAGCAGTACTTC	CASSQESRGIYEQYF
medium-sized	TRBV7-2	TRBJ2-7	TRBD2	TGTGCCAGCAGCTTACTAGCGGGGGTATACGAGCAGTACTTC	CASSLLAGVYEQYF
-	TRBV6-7	TRBJ2-1	TRBD2	TGTGCCAGCAGTTACTACCGATTACTAGCGGGGGGGCGCAATGAGCAGTTCTTC	CASSYYRLLAGGRNEQFF
few	TRBV29-1	TRBJ2-7	TRBD1	TGCAGCGTTGTCGGGACAGGGGCCTACGAGCAGTACTTC	CSVVGTGAYEQYF
medium-sized	TRBV29-1	TRBJ2-7	-	TGCAGCGTTACCTCGCGTACAGGTACCGGGTACGAGCAGTACTTC	CSVTSRTGTGYEQYF
-	TRBV27	TRBJ2-7	TRBD2	TGTGCCAGCAGTTTTACGGGGCCGCCTAGCGGGTCCTACGAGCAGTACTTC	CASSFTGPPSGSYEQYF